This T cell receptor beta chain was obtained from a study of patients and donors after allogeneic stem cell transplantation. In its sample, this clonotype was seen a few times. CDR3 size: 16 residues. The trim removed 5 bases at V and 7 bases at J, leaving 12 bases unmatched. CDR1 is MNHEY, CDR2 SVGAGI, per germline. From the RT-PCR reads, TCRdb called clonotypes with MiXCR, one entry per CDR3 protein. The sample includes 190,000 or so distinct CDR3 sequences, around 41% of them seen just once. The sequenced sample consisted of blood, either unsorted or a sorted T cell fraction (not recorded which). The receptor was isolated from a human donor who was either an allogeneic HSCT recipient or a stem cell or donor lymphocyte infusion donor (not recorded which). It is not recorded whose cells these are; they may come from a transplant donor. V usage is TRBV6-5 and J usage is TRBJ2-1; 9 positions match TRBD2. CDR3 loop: CASSTSTSGYLNEQFF. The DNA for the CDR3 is TGTGCCAGCAGTACCTCGACTAGCGGATACCTTAATGAGCAGTTCTTC.